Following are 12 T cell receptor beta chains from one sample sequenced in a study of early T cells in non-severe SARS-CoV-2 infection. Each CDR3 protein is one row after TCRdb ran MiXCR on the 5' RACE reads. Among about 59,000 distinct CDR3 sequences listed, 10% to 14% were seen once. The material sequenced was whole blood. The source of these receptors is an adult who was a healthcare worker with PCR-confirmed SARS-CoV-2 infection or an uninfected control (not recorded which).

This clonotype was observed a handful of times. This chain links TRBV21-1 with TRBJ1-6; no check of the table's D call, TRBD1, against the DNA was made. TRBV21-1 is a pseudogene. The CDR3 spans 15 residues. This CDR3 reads CASSKGGQGNSPLHF. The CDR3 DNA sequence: TGTGCCAGCAGCAAAGGGGGACAGGGAAATTCACCCCTCCACTTT.

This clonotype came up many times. In nucleotides, the CDR3 is TGTGCCAGCAGTTACGGGCTAGCGGGGGGGTCGCTAGAGACCCAGTACTTC. Residues: CASSYGLAGGSLETQYF. V is TRBV6-2 or TRBV6-3 and J is TRBJ2-5, with 12 bases fitting TRBD2. This CDR3 comprises 17 residues. The V segment lost 2 bases and the J segment 4 bases; nucleotides outside the gene matches: 8. Germline V gene lookup returns CDR1 MNHEY and CDR2 SVGEGT.

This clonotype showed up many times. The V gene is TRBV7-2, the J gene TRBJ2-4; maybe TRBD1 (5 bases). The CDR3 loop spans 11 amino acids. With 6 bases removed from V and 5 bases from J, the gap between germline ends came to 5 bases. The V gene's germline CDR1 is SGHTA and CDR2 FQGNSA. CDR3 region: CASRGQNIQYF. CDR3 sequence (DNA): TGTGCCAGCAGGGGGCAAAACATTCAGTACTTC.

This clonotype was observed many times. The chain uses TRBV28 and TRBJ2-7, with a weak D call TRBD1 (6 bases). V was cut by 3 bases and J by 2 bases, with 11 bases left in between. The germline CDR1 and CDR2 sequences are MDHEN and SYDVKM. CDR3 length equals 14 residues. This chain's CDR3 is CASSLRQVAYEQYF. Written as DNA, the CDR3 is TGTGCCAGCAGTTTGAGACAGGTCGCCTACGAGCAGTACTTC.

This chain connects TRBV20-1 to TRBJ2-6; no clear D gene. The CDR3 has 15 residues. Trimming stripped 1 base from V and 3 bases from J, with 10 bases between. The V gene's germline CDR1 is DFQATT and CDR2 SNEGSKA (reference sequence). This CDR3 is CSARVTSGGANVLTF. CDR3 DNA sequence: TGCAGTGCTAGAGTTACCTCTGGTGGGGCCAACGTCCTGACTTTC.

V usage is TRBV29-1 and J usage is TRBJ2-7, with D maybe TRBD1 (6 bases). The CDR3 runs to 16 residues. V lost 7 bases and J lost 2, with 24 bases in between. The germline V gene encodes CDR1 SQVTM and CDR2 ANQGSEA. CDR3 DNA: TGCAGCGCCCGAGGGAGTCCCGGGACATCGACCTACGAGCAGTACTTC. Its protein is CSARGSPGTSTYEQYF.

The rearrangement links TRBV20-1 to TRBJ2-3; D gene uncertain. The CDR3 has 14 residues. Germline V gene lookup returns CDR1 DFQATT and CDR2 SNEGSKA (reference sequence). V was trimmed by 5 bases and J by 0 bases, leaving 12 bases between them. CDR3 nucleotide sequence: TGCAGTGCTCACTCTAGATCTAGCACAGATACGCAGTATTTT. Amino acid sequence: CSAHSRSSTDTQYF.

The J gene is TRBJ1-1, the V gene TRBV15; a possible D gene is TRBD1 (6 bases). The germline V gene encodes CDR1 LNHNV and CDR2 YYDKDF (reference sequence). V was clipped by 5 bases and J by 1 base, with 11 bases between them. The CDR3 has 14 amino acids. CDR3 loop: CATSPGQTNTEAFF. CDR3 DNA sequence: TGTGCCACCAGCCCCGGACAGACGAACACTGAAGCTTTCTTT. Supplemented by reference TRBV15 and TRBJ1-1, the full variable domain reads DAMVIQNPRYQVTQFGKPVTLSCSQTLNHNVMYWYQQKSSQAPKLLFHYYDKDFNNEADTPDNFQSRRPNTSFCFLDIRSPGLGDTAMYLCATSPGQTNTEAFFGQGTRLTVV.

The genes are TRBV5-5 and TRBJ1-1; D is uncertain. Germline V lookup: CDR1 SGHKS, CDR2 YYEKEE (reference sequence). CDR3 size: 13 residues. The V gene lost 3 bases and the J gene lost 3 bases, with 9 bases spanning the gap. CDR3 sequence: CASSWWVDTEAFF. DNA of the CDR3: TGTGCCAGCAGCTGGTGGGTGGACACTGAAGCTTTCTTT.

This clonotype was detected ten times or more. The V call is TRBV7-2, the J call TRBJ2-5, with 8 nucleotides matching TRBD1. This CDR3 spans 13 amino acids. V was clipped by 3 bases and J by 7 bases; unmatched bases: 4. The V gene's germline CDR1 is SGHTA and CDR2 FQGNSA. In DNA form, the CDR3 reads TGTGCCAGCAGCTTTAAGGGACAGGCGACCCAGTACTTC. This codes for CASSFKGQATQYF.

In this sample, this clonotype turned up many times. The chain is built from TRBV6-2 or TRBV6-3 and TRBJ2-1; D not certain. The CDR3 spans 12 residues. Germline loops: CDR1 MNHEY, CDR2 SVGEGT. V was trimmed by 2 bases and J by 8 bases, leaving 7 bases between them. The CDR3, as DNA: TGTGCCAGCAGTTACGTACGCTATGAGCAGTTCTTC. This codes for CASSYVRYEQFF.

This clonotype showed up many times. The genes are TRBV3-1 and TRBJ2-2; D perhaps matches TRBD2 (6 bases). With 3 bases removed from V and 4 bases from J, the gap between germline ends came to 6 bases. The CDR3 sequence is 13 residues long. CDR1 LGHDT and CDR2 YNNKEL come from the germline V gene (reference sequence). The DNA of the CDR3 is TGTGCCAGCAGCCAGGGGGGCACCGGGGAGCTGTTTTTT. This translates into CASSQGGTGELFF.